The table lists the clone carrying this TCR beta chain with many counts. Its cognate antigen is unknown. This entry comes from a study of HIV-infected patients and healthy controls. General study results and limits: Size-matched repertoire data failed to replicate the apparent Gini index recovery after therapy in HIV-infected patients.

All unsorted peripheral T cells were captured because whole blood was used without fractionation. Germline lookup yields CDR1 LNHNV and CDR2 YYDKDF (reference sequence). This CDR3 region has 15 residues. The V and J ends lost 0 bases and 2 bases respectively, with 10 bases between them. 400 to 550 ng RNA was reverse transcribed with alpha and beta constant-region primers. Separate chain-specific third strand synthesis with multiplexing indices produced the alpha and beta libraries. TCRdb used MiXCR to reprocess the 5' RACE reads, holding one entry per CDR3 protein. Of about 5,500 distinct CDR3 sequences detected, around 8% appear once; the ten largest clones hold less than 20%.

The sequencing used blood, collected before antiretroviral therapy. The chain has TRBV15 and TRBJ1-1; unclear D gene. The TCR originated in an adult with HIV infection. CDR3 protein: CATSRDLGGNTEAFF. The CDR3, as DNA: TGTGCCACCAGCAGAGATTTAGGTGGCAACACTGAAGCTTTCTTT.